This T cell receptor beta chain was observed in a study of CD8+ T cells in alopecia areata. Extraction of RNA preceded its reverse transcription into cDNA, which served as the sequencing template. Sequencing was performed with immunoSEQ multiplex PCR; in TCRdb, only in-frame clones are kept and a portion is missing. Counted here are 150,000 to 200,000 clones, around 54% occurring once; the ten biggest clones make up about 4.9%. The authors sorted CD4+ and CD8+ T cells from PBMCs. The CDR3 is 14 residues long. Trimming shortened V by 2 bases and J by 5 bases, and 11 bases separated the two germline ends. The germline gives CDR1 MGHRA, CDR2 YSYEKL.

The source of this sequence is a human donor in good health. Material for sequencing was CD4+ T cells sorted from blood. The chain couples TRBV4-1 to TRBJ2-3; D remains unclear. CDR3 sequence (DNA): TGCGCCAGCAGCCAAAGTTTTCGACGAGATACGCAGTATTTT. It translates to CASSQSFRRDTQYF.